This TCR beta chain originates from a study of OX40 agonist ivuxolimab in advanced cancers. Across the whole study: Treatment of patients was with ivuxolimab, an agonistic anti-OX40 (CD134) antibody.

From germline, CDR1 is SNHLY and CDR2 FYNNEI. Trimming took 6 bases from V and 5 from J; bases not matched to a gene: 10. This CDR3 contains 15 residues. Study results and limitations: Individuals who were partial responders at 0.1-3.0 mg/kg had clonal expansion that ranked among the lowest.

TCRdb's table, derived via immunoSEQ multiplex PCR, lists solely in-frame clones and lacks some. The sample has 69,000 or so clones; roughly 80% are singletons. This clone has a single count. Its cognate antigen is unknown. The origin of this receptor is an adult with an advanced solid tumor such as melanoma, head and neck, liver or kidney cancer. The chain combines TRBV2 with TRBJ1-5; 7 bases align to TRBD1. The material sequenced was CD4+ or CD8+ T cells sorted from blood, taken in a trial of the OX40 agonist ivuxolimab. This CDR3 reads CASRGTAIVHQPQHF. The CDR3 DNA sequence: TGTGCCAGCAGGGGGACAGCTATAGTACATCAGCCCCAGCATTTT.